Shown below are 5 T cell receptor beta chains from a single sample sequenced in a study of control samples from healthy donors and cancer patients (dated by TCRdb to 2018 to 2020). The library came from the immunoSEQ multiplex PCR assay. Entries here come from immuneACCESS through TCRdb and include only in-frame sequences with V and J called. Some clones fail to appear in such tables; in the studies checked, an unresolved V gene covers under half of the shortfall, and the cause of the remainder is unknown. Recorded for this sample are roughly 140,000 clones; about 89% of them occurred a single time. Clones ranked in the top ten supply roughly 5% of the sample. Sequencing was done on a sample of blood. These TCRs come from a young man in good health.

The chain has TRBV19 and TRBJ2-6; perhaps TRBD2 as D (6 bases). The germline V gene has CDR1 LNHDA and CDR2 SQIVND (reference sequence). The CDR3 totals 15 residues. Trimming shortened V by 4 bases and J by 4 bases, and 11 bases separated the two germline ends. DNA of the CDR3: TGTGCCAGTAGTACCCGCGGGGCCGGGGCCAACGTCCTGACTTTC. This codes for CASSTRGAGANVLTF. The entire variable domain, with the rest obtained from reference TRBV19 and TRBJ2-6, is as follows: DGGITQSPKYLFRKEGQNVTLSCEQNLNHDAMYWYRQDPGQGLRLIYYSQIVNDFQKGDIAEGYSVSREKKESFPLTVTSAQKNPTAFYLCASSTRGAGANVLTFGAGSRLTVL.

This chain joins TRBV6-6 and TRBJ2-1; 7 bases map to TRBD2. Germline V CDR1 and CDR2: MNHNY, SVGAGI (reference sequence). The ends lost 2 bases at V and 4 bases at J; junction bases unmatched: 5. CDR3 length equals 15 residues. CDR3 sequence (DNA): TGTGCCAGCAGTTACCCAAGCGGGGTGTACAATGAGCAGTTCTTC. Encoded protein: CASSYPSGVYNEQFF.

Here the CDR3 reads CASSPGGAETQYF. In DNA form, the CDR3 reads TGTGCCAGCAGCCCCGGGGGGGCCGAAACGCAGTATTTT. The V and J genes are TRBV11-2 and TRBJ2-3; TRBD2 matches 8 bases. V shed 5 bases, J shed 9 bases, and the junction held 7 bases outside the gene matches. Germline V lookup: CDR1 SGHAT, CDR2 FQNNGV. The CDR3 is 13 residues long.

This clone appeared once. The V gene is TRBV29-1, the J gene TRBJ2-7; 9 nucleotides match TRBD1. Germline CDR1 SQVTM, CDR2 ANQGSEA. J was trimmed by 0 bases and V by 1 base; bases with no gene match: 10. The CDR3 runs 17 residues. The chain's CDR3 is CSVEGLGQGTSSYEQYF. In DNA, the CDR3 is TGCAGCGTTGAAGGACTGGGACAGGGTACGAGCTCCTACGAGCAGTACTTC.

This clone has just a few counts. V usage is TRBV3-1 (or the pseudogene TRBV3-2) and J usage is TRBJ2-2; D is unresolved. The CDR3 sequence is 15 residues long. V lost 1 base and J 2 bases, leaving 8 bases between the germline ends. Germline loops: CDR1 LGHDT, CDR2 YNNKEL (reference sequence). CDR3 sequence: CASSQVADNTGELFF. The CDR3 DNA is TGTGCCAGCAGCCAAGTTGCGGACAACACCGGGGAGCTGTTTTTT.